This T cell receptor (beta chain) was retrieved from a study of T cells in Graves' hyperthyroidism and ophthalmopathy. Findings and limits, study-wide: Within blood appeared most thyroid clonotypes that had expanded above 0.001.

Many counts were recorded for this clonotype. Its antigen remains unknown. Regions amplified from RNA transcripts were the TCR beta CDR3 regions. The HTBI primer set drove a first-round RT-PCR of the TCR CDR3. TCRdb ran MiXCR on the multiplex PCR reads and lists one entry per CDR3 protein. The sample shows 400,000 to 500,000 distinct CDR3 sequences, approximately 14% of them seen only once. Ophthalmopathy patients had moderate-to-severe active disease, CAS ≥3, NOSPECS ≥4, and disease duration under 3 months. Germline V lookup: CDR1 SGHAT, CDR2 FQNNGV. With 2 bases removed from V and 2 bases from J, the gap between germline ends came to 6 bases. This CDR3 is 14 amino acids long.

This sequence joins TRBV11-2 and TRBJ2-2; D is unclear. The sequence came from a man in his late teens or twenties with Graves' ophthalmopathy. The sequenced material came from blood. The CDR3, as DNA: TGTGCCAGCAGCTTAACCAGAAACACCGGGGAGCTGTTTTTT. It codes for CASSLTRNTGELFF.